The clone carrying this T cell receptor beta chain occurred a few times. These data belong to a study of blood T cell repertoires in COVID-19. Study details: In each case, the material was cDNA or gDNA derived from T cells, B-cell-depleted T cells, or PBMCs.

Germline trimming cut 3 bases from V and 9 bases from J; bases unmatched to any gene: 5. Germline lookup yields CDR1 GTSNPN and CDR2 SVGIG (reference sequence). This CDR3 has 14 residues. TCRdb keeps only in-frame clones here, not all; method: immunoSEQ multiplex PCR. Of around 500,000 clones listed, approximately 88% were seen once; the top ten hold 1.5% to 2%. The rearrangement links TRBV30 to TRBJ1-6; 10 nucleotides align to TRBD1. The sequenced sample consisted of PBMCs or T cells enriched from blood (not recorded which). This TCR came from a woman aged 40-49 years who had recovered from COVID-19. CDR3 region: CAWRRQGAGSPLHF. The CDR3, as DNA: TGTGCCTGGAGACGACAGGGGGCTGGTTCACCCCTCCACTTT.